Listed below are T cell receptor beta chains from one sample, sequenced in a study of blood T cell repertoires in COVID-19. The method was immunoSEQ multiplex PCR; TCRdb's version includes in-frame clones alone and lacks a portion of them. Of some 290,000 clones listed, 86% were seen once; the top ten hold around 3.6%. The material sequenced was peripheral blood. The receptors come from a man between 18 and 35 years old with active or convalescent COVID-19. The CDR3 runs from the conserved cysteine through the conserved F or W. The order of the fields is J gene, V gene, D gene, clone size, CDR3 protein, CDR3 DNA. D genes are given only for firm matches. Rows give clone size only sometimes, using once, few, many, or a class for an expanded clone.

TRBJ2-5 | TRBV6-5 | NA | NA | CASGRGGGPQYF | TGTGCCAGCGGAAGGGGGGGTGGTCCCCAGTACTTC
TRBJ2-7 | TRBV20-1 | NA | NA | CSASVVAGEYEQYF | TGCAGTGCGAGTGTGGTGGCAGGGGAGTACGAGCAGTACTTC
TRBJ2-3 | TRBV6-2/TRBV6-3 | TRBD2 | NA | CASSLAGSVPDTQYF | TGTGCCAGCAGCTTAGCGGGATCAGTTCCAGATACGCAGTATTTT
TRBJ2-2 | TRBV2 | NA | NA | CASSGSRNTGELFF | TGTGCCAGCAGTGGGAGCCGGAACACCGGGGAGCTGTTTTTT
TRBJ1-1 | TRBV11-3 | NA | once | CASSLAGWEHTEAFF | TGTGCCAGCAGCTTGGCGGGTTGGGAACACACTGAAGCTTTCTTT
TRBJ1-5 | TRBV19 | TRBD1 | NA | CASSIGTGLQPQHF | TGTGCCAGTAGTATAGGGACAGGGCTGCAGCCCCAGCATTTT
TRBJ1-2 | TRBV7-2 | NA | NA | CASSSTGPLNYGYTF | TGTGCCAGCAGCTCCACAGGACCACTTAACTATGGCTACACCTTC
TRBJ2-3 | TRBV9 | TRBD2 | NA | CASSILAGGATDTQYF | TGTGCCAGCAGCATCCTCGCGGGGGGCGCGACAGATACGCAGTATTTT
TRBJ2-3 | TRBV7-9 | NA | NA | CASSSPRTDTQYF | TGTGCCAGCAGCTCTCCCCGCACAGATACGCAGTATTTT
TRBJ2-3 | TRBV7-9 | NA | NA | CASSNGWTDTQYF | TGTGCCAGCAGCAACGGTTGGACAGATACGCAGTATTTT
TRBJ2-1 | TRBV11-2 | TRBD2 | NA | CASSLQGGVYNEQFF | TGTGCCAGCAGCTTACAGGGAGGGGTATACAATGAGCAGTTCTTC
TRBJ2-1 | TRBV7-9 | TRBD2 | NA | CASSLGGRVNEQFF | TGTGCCAGCAGCTTAGGCGGGAGGGTTAATGAGCAGTTCTTC
TRBJ1-2 | TRBV28 | TRBD1 | NA | CASRTGGMTSYGYTF | TGTGCCAGCCGGACAGGGGGCATGACGTCCTATGGCTACACCTTC
TRBJ2-5 | TRBV9 | TRBD1 | NA | CASSLGQGKETQYF | TGTGCCAGCAGTCTCGGACAGGGAAAAGAGACCCAGTACTTC
TRBJ2-3 | TRBV28 | NA | NA | CASLSQGRGTDTQYF | TGTGCCAGCCTAAGCCAGGGAAGGGGTACAGATACGCAGTATTTT
TRBJ2-1 | TRBV27 | TRBD2 | NA | CASSPSSGISNEQFF | TGTGCCAGCAGTCCCTCTAGCGGGATTTCCAATGAGCAGTTCTTC
TRBJ1-2 | TRBV28 | NA | NA | CASTENYGYTF | TGTGCCAGCACGGAGAACTATGGCTACACCTTC
TRBJ2-3 | TRBV7-3 | TRBD2 | NA | CASSPRLAGTSDTQYF | TGTGCCAGCAGCCCAAGACTAGCGGGGACTTCAGATACGCAGTATTTT
TRBJ2-6 | TRBV24-1 | TRBD2 | NA | CATGTSGGITSGANVLTF | TGTGCCACCGGGACTAGCGGGGGTATCACCTCTGGGGCCAACGTCCTGACTTTC
TRBJ2-7 | TRBV5-1 | TRBD1 | NA | CASSFNGGQGTNEQYF | TGCGCCAGCAGCTTTAACGGGGGACAGGGGACCAACGAGCAGTACTTC
TRBJ2-7 | TRBV5-4 | TRBD2 | NA | CASSLGTSGPYEQYF | TGTGCCAGCAGCTTGGGGACTAGCGGACCCTACGAGCAGTACTTC
TRBJ1-1 | TRBV7-2 | NA | NA | CASSAGGMNTEAFF | TGTGCCAGCAGCGCCGGGGGGATGAACACTGAAGCTTTCTTT
TRBJ2-3 | TRBV6-5 | TRBD1 | NA | CASSHTGDPDTQYF | TGTGCCAGCAGTCATACAGGGGATCCAGATACGCAGTATTTT
TRBJ1-2 | TRBV6-1 | NA | few | CASSEGRIYGYTF | TGTGCCAGCAGTGAAGGGAGAATCTATGGCTACACCTTC
TRBJ2-5 | TRBV3-1/TRBV3-2 | NA | NA | CASSQSPGLRRYF | TGTGCCAGCAGCCAATCTCCGGGTCTCCGTAGGTACTTC
TRBJ2-5 | TRBV5-6 | NA | NA | CASSSTGHETQYF | TGTGCCAGTTCCTCGACAGGTCACGAGACCCAGTACTTC
TRBJ2-7 | TRBV14 | NA | once | CASSPSDSVYEQYF | TGTGCCAGCAGCCCGTCGGACAGCGTATACGAGCAGTACTTC
TRBJ1-5 | TRBV6-5 | TRBD1 | once | CASRVTGGDQPQHF | TGTGCCAGCAGAGTCACAGGGGGGGATCAGCCCCAGCATTTT
TRBJ1-3 | TRBV7-2 | NA | many | CASSLTGGGFSGNTIYF | TGTGCCAGCAGCTTGACAGGTGGCGGGTTCTCTGGAAACACCATATATTTT
TRBJ2-7 | TRBV7-9 | NA | NA | CASSLDRGSYEQYF | TGTGCCAGCAGCTTAGACCGGGGATCCTACGAGCAGTACTTC
TRBJ2-7 | TRBV6-5 | NA | NA | CASSYSSRTSYEQYF | TGTGCCAGCAGTTACTCCTCTAGGACTTCTTACGAGCAGTACTTC
TRBJ2-7 | TRBV7-2 | TRBD1 | NA | CASSQATGQIYEQYF | TGTGCCAGCAGCCAAGCAACGGGACAGATCTACGAGCAGTACTTC
TRBJ1-1 | TRBV10-3 | TRBD1 | NA | CAISEWTGGGQAFF | TGTGCCATCAGTGAGTGGACAGGGGGTGGGCAAGCTTTCTTT
TRBJ1-5 | TRBV2 | TRBD1 | NA | CASAGQVNQPQHF | TGTGCCAGCGCAGGACAGGTCAATCAGCCCCAGCATTTT
TRBJ2-5 | TRBV5-6 | NA | few | CASSPLMRDPKRETQYF | TGTGCCAGCAGCCCCCTAATGCGGGACCCAAAAAGGGAGACCCAGTACTTC
TRBJ1-2 | TRBV5-6 | NA | NA | CASSVGPTGDGYTF | TGTGCCAGCAGCGTGGGGCCAACGGGTGATGGCTACACCTTC
TRBJ2-7 | TRBV7-9 | NA | once | CASSLNADSYEQYF | TGTGCCAGCAGCTTAAACGCAGACTCCTACGAGCAGTACTTC